This T cell receptor (beta chain) stems from a study of CD8 T cells in Susac syndrome. With random hexamers, 0.5 to 1 ug RNA was reverse transcribed. TCRdb re-called the immunoSEQ multiplex PCR reads through MiXCR, storing one row per CDR3 protein. Found here are about 180,000 distinct CDR3 sequences, 85% to 95% of them singletons; the top ten hold less than 0.2%. V lost 6 bases and J 7 bases, leaving 12 bases between the germline ends. The CDR3 loop spans 13 amino acids. The germline V gene has CDR1 MNHEY and CDR2 SMNVEV (reference sequence). The TCR was taken from a human donor with multiple sclerosis. V and J are TRBV27 and TRBJ2-2; TRBD2 is a possible D gene (5 bases). Sequences were obtained from CD8+ T cells from PBMCs. This CDR3 is CASSLRDGGELFF. The CDR3 nucleotides read TGTGCCAGCAGCCTTCGGGATGGCGGGGAGCTGTTTTTT.